This T cell receptor (beta chain) was observed in a study of T cells in Graves' hyperthyroidism and ophthalmopathy. As for the study in general: Peripheral blood collection took place at initial diagnosis, before any treatment.

Study-level findings and limits: Blood shared most expanded thyroid clonotypes above 0.001.

RNA transcripts yielded amplified TCR beta CDR3 regions. The HTBI primer set served for first-round RT-PCR of the TCR CDR3. TCRdb analysed the multiplex PCR reads with MiXCR anew, one entry per CDR3 protein. The sample lists roughly 530,000 distinct CDR3 sequences, approximately 17% occurring once. The CDR3 contains 13 residues. The trim removed 2 bases at V and 3 bases at J, leaving 1 base unmatched. The V gene's germline CDR1 is LGHDT and CDR2 YNNKEL (reference sequence). Each diagnosis drew on symptoms, thyroxine, TRAb, thyroid ultrasound and orbital computed tomography findings. This clonotype was observed at least ten times. Its antigen remains unknown.

The receptor's source is a woman under 30 with Graves' ophthalmopathy. Material for sequencing was blood. The chain recombines TRBV3-1 with TRBJ2-7; 7 positions match TRBD2. The CDR3 bases are TGTGCCAGCAGCCAATGGGACTACTACGAGCAGTACTTC. Encoded protein: CASSQWDYYEQYF.